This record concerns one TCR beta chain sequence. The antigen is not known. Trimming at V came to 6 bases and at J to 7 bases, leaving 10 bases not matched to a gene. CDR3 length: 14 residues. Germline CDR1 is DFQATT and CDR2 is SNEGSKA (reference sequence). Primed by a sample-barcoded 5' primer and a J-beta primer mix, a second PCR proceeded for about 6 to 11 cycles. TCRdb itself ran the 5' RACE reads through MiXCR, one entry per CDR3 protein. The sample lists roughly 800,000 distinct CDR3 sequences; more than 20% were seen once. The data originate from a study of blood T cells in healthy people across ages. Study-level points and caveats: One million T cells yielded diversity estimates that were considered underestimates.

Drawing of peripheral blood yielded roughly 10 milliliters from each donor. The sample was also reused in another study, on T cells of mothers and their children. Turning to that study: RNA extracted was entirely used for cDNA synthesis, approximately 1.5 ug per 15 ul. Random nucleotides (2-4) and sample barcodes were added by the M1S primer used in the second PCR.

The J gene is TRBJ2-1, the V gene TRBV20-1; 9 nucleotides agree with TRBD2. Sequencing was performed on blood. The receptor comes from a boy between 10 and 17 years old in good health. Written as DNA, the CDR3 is TGCAGTGCCCCAAGGGCGGGAGGGCTTAATGAGCAGTTCTTC. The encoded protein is CSAPRAGGLNEQFF.